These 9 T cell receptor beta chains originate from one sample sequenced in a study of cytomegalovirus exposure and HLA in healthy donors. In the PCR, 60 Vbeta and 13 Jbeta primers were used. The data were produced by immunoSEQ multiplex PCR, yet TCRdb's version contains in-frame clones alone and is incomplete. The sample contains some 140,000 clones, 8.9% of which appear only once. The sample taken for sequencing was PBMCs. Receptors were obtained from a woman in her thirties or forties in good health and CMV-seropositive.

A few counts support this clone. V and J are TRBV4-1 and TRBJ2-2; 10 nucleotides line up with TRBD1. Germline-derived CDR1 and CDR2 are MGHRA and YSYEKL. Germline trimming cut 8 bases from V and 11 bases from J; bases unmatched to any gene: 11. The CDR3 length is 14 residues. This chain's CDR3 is CASGDRGNSRELFF. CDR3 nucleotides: TGCGCCAGCGGGGACAGGGGAAATAGTAGAGAGCTGTTTTTT.

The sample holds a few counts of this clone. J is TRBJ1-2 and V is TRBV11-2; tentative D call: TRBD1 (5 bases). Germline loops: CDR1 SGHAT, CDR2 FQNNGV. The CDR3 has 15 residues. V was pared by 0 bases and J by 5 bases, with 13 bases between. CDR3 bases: TGTGCCAGCAGCTTAGAGGTCAGGGCCAGTTATGGCTACACCTTC. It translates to CASSLEVRASYGYTF.

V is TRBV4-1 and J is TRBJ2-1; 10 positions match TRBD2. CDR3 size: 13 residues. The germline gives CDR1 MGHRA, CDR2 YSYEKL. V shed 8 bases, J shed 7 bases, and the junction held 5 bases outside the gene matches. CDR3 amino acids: CASGIAGGNEQFF. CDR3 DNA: TGCGCCAGCGGTATAGCGGGGGGAAATGAGCAGTTCTTC.

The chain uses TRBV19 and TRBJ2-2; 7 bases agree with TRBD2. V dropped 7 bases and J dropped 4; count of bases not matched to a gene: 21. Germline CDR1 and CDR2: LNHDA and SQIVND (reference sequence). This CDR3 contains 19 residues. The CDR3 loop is CASTLYPLLGGSVTGELFF. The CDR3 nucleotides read TGTGCCAGTACCCTTTATCCTCTTCTCGGGGGGTCGGTCACCGGGGAGCTGTTTTTT.

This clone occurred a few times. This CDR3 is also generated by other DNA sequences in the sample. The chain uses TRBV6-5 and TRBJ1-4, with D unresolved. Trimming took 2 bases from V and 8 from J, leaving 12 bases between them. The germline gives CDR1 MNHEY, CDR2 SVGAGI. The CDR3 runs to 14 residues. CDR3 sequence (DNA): TGTGCCAGCAGTTACGGGAGGGTAGGAGAAAAACTGTTTTTT. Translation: CASSYGRVGEKLFF.

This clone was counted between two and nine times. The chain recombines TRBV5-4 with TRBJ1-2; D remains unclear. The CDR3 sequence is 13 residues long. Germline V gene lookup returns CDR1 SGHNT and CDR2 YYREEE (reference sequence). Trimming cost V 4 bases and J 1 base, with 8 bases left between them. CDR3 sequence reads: CASSPEDNYGYTF. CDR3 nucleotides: TGTGCCAGCAGCCCCGAGGATAACTATGGCTACACCTTC.

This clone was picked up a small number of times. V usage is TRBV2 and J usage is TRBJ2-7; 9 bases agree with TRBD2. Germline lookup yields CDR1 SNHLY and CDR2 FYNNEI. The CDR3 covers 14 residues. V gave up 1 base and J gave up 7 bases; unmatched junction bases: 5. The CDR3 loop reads CASSEGRGGLEQYF. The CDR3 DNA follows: TGTGCCAGCAGTGAAGGGCGGGGGGGCCTTGAGCAGTACTTC.

CDR3 nucleotides: TGCGCCAGCAGCTTGGTCGGTAGTTATGCAGATACGCAGTATTTT. It is translated as CASSLVGSYADTQYF. V and J are TRBV5-1 and TRBJ2-3; D not certain. From germline, CDR1 is SGHRS and CDR2 YFSETQ. V lost 0 bases to trimming and J lost 4 bases, with 12 bases between them. This CDR3 comprises 15 residues.

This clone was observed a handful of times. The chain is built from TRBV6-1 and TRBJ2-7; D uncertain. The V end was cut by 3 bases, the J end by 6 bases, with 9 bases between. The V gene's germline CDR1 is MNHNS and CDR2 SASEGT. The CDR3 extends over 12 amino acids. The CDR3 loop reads CASSEAASEQYF. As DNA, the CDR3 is TGTGCCAGCAGTGAGGCAGCGTCCGAGCAGTACTTC.